Reported below is one TCR beta chain. The CDR3 consists of 13 residues. Trimming at V came to 5 bases and at J to 3 bases, leaving 4 bases not matched to a gene. Germline loops: CDR1 PRHDT, CDR2 FYEKMQ (reference sequence). The authors' processing: The assay estimated nucleated cells by amplifying reference gene primers. Profiled with immunoSEQ multiplex PCR; TCRdb holds only in-frame clones, not every one. V and J calls and clone size are as listed in that table; D and trimming were resolved from the DNA. This table holds some 250,000 clones, 75% to 90% found once. The data are from a study of blood T cell repertoires in COVID-19. In the study overall: Specimens from acute and convalescent COVID-19 originated in the United States, Italy and Spain. Nucleic acid was either cDNA or gDNA, and it came from T cells, B-cell-depleted T cells, or PBMCs.

The chain employs TRBV13 and TRBJ2-7; TRBD1 matches at 7 bases. This clonotype was sampled from a woman aged 25 to 39 who had recovered from COVID-19. Sequenced material: peripheral blood. CDR3 amino acids: CASSPRDSYEQYF. Written as DNA, the CDR3 is TGTGCCAGCAGCCCTCGGGACAGCTACGAGCAGTACTTC.